The 17 T cell receptor beta chains below come from one sample, sequenced in a study of T cell responses to AZD1222 COVID-19 vaccine. Profiled with immunoSEQ multiplex PCR; TCRdb holds only in-frame clones, not every one. The profile shows approximately 220,000 clones, 93% of them singletons. The sample in question was peripheral blood, obtained on day 0 of MenACWY control vaccination. These receptor sequences come from an adult in good health.

This chain joins TRBV19 and TRBJ1-2, with TRBD1 matching over 8 bases. Germline V gives CDR1 LNHDA, CDR2 SQIVND (reference sequence). This CDR3 region has 17 residues. V gave up 5 bases and J gave up 6 bases; unmatched junction bases: 17. The CDR3: CASSAPAIDRGANGYTF. The CDR3 DNA reads TGTGCCAGTAGTGCCCCCGCGATCGACAGGGGAGCGAATGGCTACACCTTC.

This clone was observed many times. The same CDR3 is also encoded by other DNA sequences in this sample. This chain uses TRBV7-6 with TRBJ2-7, with D perhaps TRBD1 or TRBD2 (5 bases each). V lost 5 bases to trimming and J lost 3 bases, with 11 bases between them. The CDR3 length is 13 residues. Germline V gene sequence: CDR1 SGHVS, CDR2 FNYEAQ. The CDR3 protein is CASSPGPNYEQYF. CDR3 in DNA: TGTGCCAGCAGCCCGGGGCCCAACTACGAGCAGTACTTC.

This CDR3 is CASKATSGWNEQFF. The CDR3, as DNA: TGTGCCAGTAAGGCGACTAGCGGGTGGAATGAGCAGTTCTTC. The rearrangement uses TRBV19 and TRBJ2-1; TRBD2 agrees at 10 bases. Unmatched junction bases numbered 7, after V lost 7 bases and J lost 7 bases. Per the germline V gene, CDR1 is LNHDA and CDR2 is SQIVND (reference sequence). The CDR3 consists of 14 residues.

The J gene is TRBJ1-1, the V gene TRBV7-2; possible D gene TRBD1, 6 bases. The germline V and J ends were trimmed by 5 bases and 3 bases, with 10 bases remaining between them. The CDR3 contains 13 residues. CDR1 and CDR2 (germline): SGHTA, FQGNSA. As DNA, the CDR3 is TGTGCCAGCAGCCTCCACAGGGACACTGAAGCTTTCTTT. Translated, it gives CASSLHRDTEAFF.

This chain uses TRBV25-1 with TRBJ1-2; no reliable D call. Trimming left V 4 bases short and J 4 bases short, with 13 bases between. The germline gives CDR1 MGHDK, CDR2 SYGVNS. CDR3 length equals 14 residues. The CDR3 here is CASSASPFTYGYTF. The CDR3 coding sequence is TGTGCCAGCAGTGCCAGTCCCTTCACCTATGGCTACACCTTC.

The chain uses TRBV28 and TRBJ2-2, with D maybe TRBD1 (5 bases). This CDR3 is built from 16 residues. V lost 3 bases and J 2 bases, leaving 13 bases between the germline ends. Germline CDR1 and CDR2: MDHEN and SYDVKM. In DNA, the CDR3 is TGTGCCAGCAGTTTGGTAGCCAGGACAAACACCGGGGAGCTGTTTTTT. It encodes CASSLVARTNTGELFF.

About this clone: At the DNA level, this CDR3 is encoded by other sequences in the same sample as well. The chain links TRBV27 to TRBJ1-6; D uncertain. The germline V gene encodes CDR1 MNHEY and CDR2 SMNVEV (reference sequence). V gave up 3 bases and J gave up 6 bases, with 3 bases separating them. This CDR3 has 12 residues. CDR3 loop: CASSFANSPLHF. The CDR3 region has the DNA TGTGCCAGCAGTTTTGCTAATTCACCCCTCCACTTT.

In its sample, this clone was seen once. The chain couples TRBV29-1 to TRBJ2-7; a weak D match, TRBD1 (7 bases). V shed 0 bases and J shed 2 bases, with 14 bases lying between them. The CDR3 consists of 15 residues. Germline-derived CDR1 and CDR2 are SQVTM and ANQGSEA. CDR3 coding DNA: TGCAGCGTTGAAGATCTCAGGGGGGCTACCTACGAGCAGTACTTC. The encoded protein is CSVEDLRGATYEQYF.

This clone was observed once. The chain employs TRBV2 and TRBJ1-2; no clear D. The germline V gene has CDR1 SNHLY and CDR2 FYNNEI. There are 15 residues in the CDR3. V lost 5 bases, J lost 2 bases, and 15 bases lay in between. The CDR3 protein is CASSIRRSKNYGYTF. The DNA of the CDR3 is TGTGCCAGCAGTATACGCAGGAGCAAGAACTATGGCTACACCTTC.

The rearrangement links TRBV9 to TRBJ1-6; D ambiguous. From germline, CDR1 is SGDLS and CDR2 YYNGEE. This CDR3 spans 16 amino acids. V was trimmed by 5 bases and J by 0 bases, leaving 12 bases between them. CDR3 nucleotide sequence: TGTGCCAGCAGTAACCCGTCGGGCTCCTATAATTCACCCCTCCACTTT. Residues: CASSNPSGSYNSPLHF.

The CDR3 is CASSVQGWFPSSYEQYF. CDR3 DNA: TGTGCCAGCAGTGTCCAAGGGTGGTTCCCCTCCTCCTACGAGCAGTACTTC. The chain couples TRBV6-1 to TRBJ2-7; D remains unclear. The V gene's germline CDR1 is MNHNS and CDR2 SASEGT. The CDR3 sequence is 17 residues long. Trimming stripped 4 bases from V and 0 bases from J, with 19 bases between.

This clone was seen once. The chain recombines TRBV15 with TRBJ2-2, with D unresolved. The CDR3 consists of 13 residues. Trimming removed 5 bases at V and 6 bases at J, with 10 bases between. Looked up from germline, CDR1 is LNHNV and CDR2 is YYDKDF (reference sequence). Here the CDR3 reads CATSSSYAGELFF. In DNA, the CDR3 is TGTGCCACCAGCTCCTCGTACGCCGGGGAGCTGTTTTTT.

V gene TRBV11-2 combines with J gene TRBJ2-2; TRBD2 agrees at 14 bases. This CDR3 is 15 amino acids long. With V trimmed by 4 bases and J by 6 bases, 1 base remained unmatched. CDR1 is SGHAT and CDR2 is FQNNGV in the germline V gene. CDR3 residues: CASSSTSGGAGELFF. CDR3 DNA: TGTGCCAGCAGCTCGACTAGCGGGGGGGCCGGGGAGCTGTTTTTT.

V and J are TRBV6-5 and TRBJ2-7; D gene uncertain. CDR1 and CDR2 (germline): MNHEY, SVGAGI. The ends were cut back, 6 bases at V and 1 base at J, with 10 bases in the middle. The CDR3 runs to 13 residues. CDR3 DNA sequence: TGTGCCAGCAGGACGGCCCATTCCTACGAGCAGTACTTC. Translating gives CASRTAHSYEQYF.

The chain links TRBV3-1 (or the pseudogene TRBV3-2) to TRBJ1-2, with 9 bases aligning to TRBD1. The trim removed 7 bases at V and 8 bases at J, leaving 8 bases unmatched. CDR3 length: 13 residues. CDR1 LGHDT and CDR2 YNNKEL come from the germline V gene (reference sequence). This CDR3 is CASIDPGTGGYTF. Written as DNA, the CDR3 is TGTGCCAGCATCGACCCCGGGACAGGGGGCTACACCTTC.

The rearrangement uses TRBV7-9 and TRBJ1-2; D ambiguous. The CDR3 contains 13 residues. V was trimmed by 1 base and J by 7 bases, leaving 10 bases between them. The germline CDR1 and CDR2 sequences are SEHNR and FQNEAQ (reference sequence). CDR3 nucleotides: TGTGCCAGCAGCTTAGGGTCACTCTCTGGCTACACCTTC. Protein sequence: CASSLGSLSGYTF.

The rearrangement joins TRBV7-9 to TRBJ1-1; D not certain. V gave up 2 bases and J gave up 5 bases, with 6 bases separating them. CDR3 length: 12 residues. The V gene's germline CDR1 is SEHNR and CDR2 FQNEAQ (reference sequence). CDR3 coding DNA: TGTGCCAGCAGCTTATCGGTTACTGAAGCTTTCTTT. Translation: CASSLSVTEAFF.